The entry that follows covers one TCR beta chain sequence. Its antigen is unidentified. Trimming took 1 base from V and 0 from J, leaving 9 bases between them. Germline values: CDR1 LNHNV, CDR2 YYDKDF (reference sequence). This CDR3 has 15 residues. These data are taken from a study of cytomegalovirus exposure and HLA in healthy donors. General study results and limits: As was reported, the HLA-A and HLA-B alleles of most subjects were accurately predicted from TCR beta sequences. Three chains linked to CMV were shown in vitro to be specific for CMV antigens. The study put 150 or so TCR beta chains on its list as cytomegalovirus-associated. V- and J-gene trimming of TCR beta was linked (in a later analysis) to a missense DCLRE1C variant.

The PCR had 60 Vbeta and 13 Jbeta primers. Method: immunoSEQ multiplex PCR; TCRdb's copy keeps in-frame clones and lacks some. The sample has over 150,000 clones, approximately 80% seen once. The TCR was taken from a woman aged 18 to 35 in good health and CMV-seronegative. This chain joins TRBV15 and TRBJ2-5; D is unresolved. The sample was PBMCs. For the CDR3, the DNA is TGTGCCACCAGCAGAGCCGCGACATACCAAGAGACCCAGTACTTC. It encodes CATSRAATYQETQYF.